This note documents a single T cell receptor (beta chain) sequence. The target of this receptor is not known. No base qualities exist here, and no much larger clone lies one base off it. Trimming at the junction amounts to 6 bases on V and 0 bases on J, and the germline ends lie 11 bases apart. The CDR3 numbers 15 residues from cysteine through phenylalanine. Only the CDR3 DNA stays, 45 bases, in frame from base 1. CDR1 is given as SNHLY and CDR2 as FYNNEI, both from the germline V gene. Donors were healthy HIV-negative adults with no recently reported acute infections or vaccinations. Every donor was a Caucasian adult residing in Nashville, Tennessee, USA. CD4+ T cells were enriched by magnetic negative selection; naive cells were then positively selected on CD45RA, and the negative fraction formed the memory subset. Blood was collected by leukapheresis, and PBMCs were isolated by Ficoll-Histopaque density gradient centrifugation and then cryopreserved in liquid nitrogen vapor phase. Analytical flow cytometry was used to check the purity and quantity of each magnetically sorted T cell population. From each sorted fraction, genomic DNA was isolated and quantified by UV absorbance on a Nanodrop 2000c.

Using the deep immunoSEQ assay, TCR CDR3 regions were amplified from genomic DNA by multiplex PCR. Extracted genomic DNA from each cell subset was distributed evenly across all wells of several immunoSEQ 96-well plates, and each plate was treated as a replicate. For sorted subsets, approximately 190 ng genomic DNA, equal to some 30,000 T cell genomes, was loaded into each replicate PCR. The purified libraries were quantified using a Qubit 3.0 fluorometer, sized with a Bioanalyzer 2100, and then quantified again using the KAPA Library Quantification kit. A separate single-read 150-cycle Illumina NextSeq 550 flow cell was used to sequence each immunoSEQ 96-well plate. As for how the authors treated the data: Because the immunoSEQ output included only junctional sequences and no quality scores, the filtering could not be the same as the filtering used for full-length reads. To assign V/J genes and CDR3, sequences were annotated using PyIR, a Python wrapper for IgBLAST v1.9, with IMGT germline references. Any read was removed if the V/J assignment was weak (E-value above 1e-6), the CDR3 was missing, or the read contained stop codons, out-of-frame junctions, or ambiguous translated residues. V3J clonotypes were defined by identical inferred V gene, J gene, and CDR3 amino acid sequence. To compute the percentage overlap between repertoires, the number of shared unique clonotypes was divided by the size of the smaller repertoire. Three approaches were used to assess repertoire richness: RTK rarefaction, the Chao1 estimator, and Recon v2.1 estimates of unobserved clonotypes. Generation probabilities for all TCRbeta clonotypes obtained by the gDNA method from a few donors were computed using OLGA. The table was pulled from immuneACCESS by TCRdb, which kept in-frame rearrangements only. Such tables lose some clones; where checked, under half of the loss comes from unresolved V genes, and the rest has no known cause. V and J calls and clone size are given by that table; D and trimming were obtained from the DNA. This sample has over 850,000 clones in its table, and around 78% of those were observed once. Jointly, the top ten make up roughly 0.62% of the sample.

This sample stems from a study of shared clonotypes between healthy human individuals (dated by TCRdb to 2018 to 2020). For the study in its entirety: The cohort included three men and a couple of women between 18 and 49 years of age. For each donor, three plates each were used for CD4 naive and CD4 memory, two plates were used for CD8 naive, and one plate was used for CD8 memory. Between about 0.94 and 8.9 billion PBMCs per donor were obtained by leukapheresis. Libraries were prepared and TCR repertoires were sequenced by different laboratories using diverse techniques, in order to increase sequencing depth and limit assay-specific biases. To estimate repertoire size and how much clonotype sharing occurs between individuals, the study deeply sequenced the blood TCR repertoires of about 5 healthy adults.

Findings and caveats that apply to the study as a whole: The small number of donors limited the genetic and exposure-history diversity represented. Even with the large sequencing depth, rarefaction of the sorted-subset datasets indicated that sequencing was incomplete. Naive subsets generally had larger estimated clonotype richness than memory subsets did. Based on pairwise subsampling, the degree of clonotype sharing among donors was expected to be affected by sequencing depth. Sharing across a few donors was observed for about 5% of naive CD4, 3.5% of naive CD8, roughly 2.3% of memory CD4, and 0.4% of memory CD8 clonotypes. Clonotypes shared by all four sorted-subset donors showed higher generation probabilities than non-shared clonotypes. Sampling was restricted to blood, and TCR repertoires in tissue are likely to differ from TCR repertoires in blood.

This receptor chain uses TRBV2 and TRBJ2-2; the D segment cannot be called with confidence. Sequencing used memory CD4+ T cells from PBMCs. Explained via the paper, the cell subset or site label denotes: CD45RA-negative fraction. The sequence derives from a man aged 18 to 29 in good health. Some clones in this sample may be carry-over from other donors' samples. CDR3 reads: CASSKQQSNTGELFF. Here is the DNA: TGTGCCAGCAGCAAGCAACAGTCGAACACCGGGGAGCTGTTTTTT. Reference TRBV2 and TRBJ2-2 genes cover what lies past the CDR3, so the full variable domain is EPEVTQTPSHQVTQMGQEVILRCVPISNHLYFYWYRQILGQKVEFLVSFYNNEISEKSEIFDDQFSVERPDGSNFTLKIRSTKLEDSAMYFCASSKQQSNTGELFFGEGSRLTVL.